This paragraph covers one T cell receptor beta chain sequence. This sample was taken from a study of blood T cell repertoires in COVID-19. Study details: Donors in the United States, Italy and Spain gave samples during acute or convalescent COVID-19. From T cells, B-cell-depleted T cells, or PBMCs came the material, which was cDNA or gDNA.

In the original processing: Reference gene primer amplification in the assay estimated nucleated cell counts. TCRdb's table, derived via immunoSEQ multiplex PCR, lists solely in-frame clones and lacks some. V and J calls and clone size are given by that table; D and trimming were obtained from the DNA. The sample has about 42,000 clones; roughly 84% are singletons. The sequenced sample was peripheral blood. The sequence derives from a woman in her 70s in a cohort sampled during active COVID-19.

Here the CDR3 DNA reads TGTGCCAGCAGTTCCGAGTTAACCGGCCAAGAGACCCAGTACTTC. It codes for CASSSELTGQETQYF. V and J are TRBV6-6 and TRBJ2-5, with no clear D. Trimming shortened V by 4 bases and J by 1 base, and 13 bases separated the two germline ends. The CDR3 runs 15 residues. Germline V gene data show CDR1 as MNHNY and CDR2 as SVGAGI (reference sequence).